The TCR beta chain under discussion was sequenced for a study of human T cells and chemical hapten exposure. As to time point: patch test 1, 2 weeks after DPC sensitization. Sample treatment: therapeutic diphenylcyclopropenone sensitization with weekly scalp DPC. Germline V gives CDR1 SSHAT, CDR2 FNYEAQ (reference sequence). The CDR3 totals 14 residues. The ends were cut back, 5 bases at V and 0 bases at J, with 7 bases in the middle. Each CDR3 protein is one row after TCRdb ran MiXCR on the RACE reads. The table has tens of thousands of distinct CDR3 sequences, 9.3% seen once. This clonotype was counted ten times or more.

The receptor was derived from a woman in her forties with alopecia areata. Some clones in this sample may be carry-over from other donors' samples. The sample consisted of whole blood, taken in connection with sensitization to the hapten diphenylcyclopropenone (DPC). This chain uses TRBV7-7 with TRBJ2-2; no definite D call. CDR3 nucleotide sequence: TGTGCCAGCAGCCCCGCGGCGAACACCGGGGAGCTGTTTTTT. Encoded protein: CASSPAANTGELFF.